The 5 T cell receptor beta chains in this list originate from one sample, sequenced in a study of blood T cell repertoires in COVID-19. The assay was immunoSEQ multiplex PCR, and TCRdb's table has in-frame clones only and misses some. The data show approximately 670,000 clones, about nine tenths seen once. Sequenced material: peripheral blood. Source of these receptors: a woman younger than 35 with acute or convalescent COVID-19.

The genes are TRBV29-1 and TRBJ2-7, with TRBD2 identical over 15 bases. With V trimmed by 6 bases and J by 1 base, 4 bases remained unmatched. CDR1 SQVTM and CDR2 ANQGSEA come from the germline V gene. CDR3 size: 15 residues. The CDR3 loop reads CSVGGLAGGSYEQYF. The CDR3 DNA reads TGCAGCGTGGGTGGACTAGCGGGGGGGTCCTACGAGCAGTACTTC.

The chain carries TRBV6-6 and TRBJ2-3; a possible D gene is TRBD2 (6 bases). Looked up from germline, CDR1 is MNHNY and CDR2 is SVGAGI (reference sequence). V dropped 0 bases and J dropped 6 bases, with 13 bases sitting between them. The CDR3 extends over 15 amino acids. In DNA form, the CDR3 reads TGTGCCAGCAGTTACTCCACCGGACGGGGGGATACGCAGTATTTT. Protein sequence: CASSYSTGRGDTQYF.

The chain couples TRBV5-1 to TRBJ1-2; 10 bases align to TRBD1. CDR3 size: 16 residues. V gave up 0 bases and J gave up 3 bases; unmatched junction bases: 5. Per the germline V gene, CDR1 is SGHRS and CDR2 is YFSETQ. In DNA, the CDR3 is TGCGCCAGCAGCTTGGCCGGACAGGGGGATGACTATGGCTACACCTTC. Residues: CASSLAGQGDDYGYTF.

This sequence joins TRBV7-9 and TRBJ1-2, with 10 bases lining up with TRBD1. In germline, CDR1 is SEHNR, CDR2 FQNEAQ (reference sequence). The V and J ends lost 3 bases and 3 bases, in that order; junction bases with no gene match: 16. The CDR3 covers 19 residues. In DNA, the CDR3 is TGTGCCAGCAGCTTTACTGGATCCCCCGGGACAGGGGTTTACTATGGCTACACCTTC. Amino acid sequence: CASSFTGSPGTGVYYGYTF. The variable domain in full, completed from reference TRBV7-9 and TRBJ1-2, reads DTGVSQNPRHKITKRGQNVTFRCDPISEHNRLYWYRQTLGQGPEFLTYFQNEAQLEKSRLLSDRFSAERPKGSFSTLEIQRTEQGDSAMYLCASSFTGSPGTGVYYGYTFGSGTRLTVV.

The rearrangement links TRBV12-3 or TRBV12-4 to TRBJ1-2; a possible D gene is TRBD1 (6 bases). The CDR3 extends over 12 amino acids. Trimming removed 3 bases at V and 8 bases at J, with 10 bases between. The CDR3 DNA reads as TGTGCCAGCAGTTTGCACAGGGAGGGCTACACCTTC. As protein: CASSLHREGYTF.